A selection of T cell receptor beta chains follows, all from one sample in a study of cytomegalovirus exposure and HLA in healthy donors. Profiling relied on immunoSEQ multiplex PCR, and the TCRdb table lists in-frame clones only, not all of them. The sample includes some 150,000 clones, around 79% of them seen just once. The specimen sequenced was PBMCs. Receptor source: a man aged 50-60 years in good health and CMV-seropositive. Each CDR3 is given with its conserved first and last residue. A D gene is named only where the DNA matches it firmly. A clone size is listed for some rows: how often the clone was seen (once, few, many), or a class if it is expanded.

TRBD2	TRBV29-1	TRBJ2-7	.	15	TGCAGCGCTGGGACTAGCGGGAGTGGGCCGGACGAGCAGTACTTC	CSAGTSGSGPDEQYF
.	TRBV27	TRBJ1-4	.	15	TGTGCCAGCAGTCACCGAGCTACAACTAATGAAAAACTGTTTTTT	CASSHRATTNEKLFF
TRBD1	TRBV7-9	TRBJ2-7	.	12	TGTTCCAGCAGCTCCGACAGGGACGAGCAGTACTTC	CSSSSDRDEQYF
TRBD2	TRBV7-9	TRBJ2-3	.	17	TGTTCCAGCAGCTACCCGGGACTAGCGGGGCACACAGATACGCAGTATTTT	CSSSYPGLAGHTDTQYF
.	TRBV5-1	TRBJ1-2	.	15	TGCGCCAGCAGCTTGTTCGGGACACTTTCATATGGCTACACCTTC	CASSLFGTLSYGYTF
TRBD2	TRBV7-9	TRBJ2-5	.	17	TGTGCCAGCAGCAAACCGGGACTAGTGACTCTCCATGAGACCCAGTACTTC	CASSKPGLVTLHETQYF
TRBD1	TRBV7-7	TRBJ2-5	.	14	TGTGCTAGCAGCTTAGACACAGGGGGAGAGACCCAGTACTTC	CASSLDTGGETQYF
.	TRBV6-4	TRBJ2-2	.	16	TGTGCCAGCAGTGAACTACAGGGAGCGAACACCGGGGAGCTGTTTTTT	CASSELQGANTGELFF
TRBD1	TRBV19	TRBJ1-2	.	13	TGTGCCAGTAGCCTACAGGGGCCCTATGGCTACACCTTC	CASSLQGPYGYTF
.	TRBV19	TRBJ2-1	once	16	TGTGCCAGTAGTATCAGCCTGCTAGCGCCGAGTGGTGAGCAGTTCTTC	CASSISLLAPSGEQFF
TRBD1	TRBV6-5	TRBJ2-7	few	14	TGTGCCAGCAGTTACGACAGGGCCACTTACGAGCAGTACTTC	CASSYDRATYEQYF
.	TRBV18	TRBJ2-1	.	15	TGTGCCAGCTCACCCAGCAGGGGGGCGCGAAATGAGCAGTTCTTC	CASSPSRGARNEQFF